Listed below are T cell receptor beta chains from one sample, sequenced in a study of lymphopenia after photon versus proton radiotherapy. Profiling relied on immunoSEQ multiplex PCR, and the TCRdb table lists in-frame clones only, not all of them. The data contain 55,000 to 70,000 clones, 85% to 95% of them singletons. Specimen: peripheral blood, collected from a patient treated with photon-based radiotherapy. Receptors originate from a woman in her thirties or forties with cholangiocarcinoma. CDR3s include the opening cysteine and the closing phenylalanine or tryptophan. The D gene is left open where the match is weak. Clone size is shown for a subset of rows, as once, few, many or a class of expanded clone.

j_gene | abundance | v_gene | d_gene | CDR3nt | CDR3aa
TRBJ2-2 | NA | TRBV7-3 | NA | TGTGCCAGCAGACAGGGTAACACCGGGGAGCTGTTTTTT | CASRQGNTGELFF
TRBJ1-4 | NA | TRBV6-1 | NA | TGTGCCAGCAGTGAAGCGCAGGAGGAAAAACTGTTTTTT | CASSEAQEEKLFF
TRBJ2-3 | NA | TRBV28 | TRBD1 | TGTGCCAGCAGTGGGGACAGCGCAGATACGCAGTATTTT | CASSGDSADTQYF
TRBJ2-1 | NA | TRBV25-1 | NA | TGTGCCAGCAGTGAATTAGGGAATGAGCAGTTCTTC | CASSELGNEQFF
TRBJ1-1 | NA | TRBV28 | NA | TGTGCCAGCAGTTCCATACCTCAGGGGCCTGAAGCTTTCTTT | CASSSIPQGPEAFF
TRBJ2-7 | NA | TRBV27 | NA | TGTGCCAGCAGCCCCGGCGGCAGAGCTAACGAGCAGTACTTC | CASSPGGRANEQYF
TRBJ2-7 | NA | TRBV6-5 | TRBD1 | TGTGCCAGCAGTTACAGGGACAGGGGGGTTACCTACGAGCAGTACTTC | CASSYRDRGVTYEQYF
TRBJ2-7 | once | TRBV7-9 | NA | TGTGCCAGCAGCTCCCCCCGGGACACTTCCTACGAGCAGTACTTC | CASSSPRDTSYEQYF
TRBJ2-7 | NA | TRBV6-5 | NA | TGTGCCAGCGGGACGGGCCAAACAGTCTACGAGCAGTACTTC | CASGTGQTVYEQYF
TRBJ1-2 | NA | TRBV7-2 | NA | TGTGCCAGCAGCTTAGAGATAGGGAACTATGGCTACACCTTC | CASSLEIGNYGYTF
TRBJ1-5 | NA | TRBV19 | NA | TGTGCCAGTAGGAGACTGGGCAATCAGCCCCAGCATTTT | CASRRLGNQPQHF
TRBJ2-2 | NA | TRBV5-4 | TRBD2 | TGTGCCAGCAGCCGGCCGGGACTAGCGGGCACCGGGGAGCTGTTTTTT | CASSRPGLAGTGELFF
TRBJ2-7 | once | TRBV7-8 | NA | TGTGCCAGCAGCTTAGGGTTGGCCTCCTACGAGCAGTACTTC | CASSLGLASYEQYF
TRBJ2-7 | NA | TRBV6-6 | NA | TGTGCCAGTAAAGGCGGGGGCGTGTTCGAGCAGTACTTC | CASKGGGVFEQYF
TRBJ2-1 | NA | TRBV5-6 | TRBD2 | TGTGCCAGCAGCTTGGGACTAGCGGGAGCCAAAAATGAGCAGTTCTTC | CASSLGLAGAKNEQFF
TRBJ2-1 | few | TRBV7-2 | NA | TGTGCCAGCAGCTACGACGCGGGACTTCTTGAGCAGTTCTTC | CASSYDAGLLEQFF
TRBJ2-1 | NA | TRBV5-1 | NA | TGCGCCAGCAGTAAGGGAGGGGGCACCTACAATGAGCAGTTCTTC | CASSKGGGTYNEQFF
TRBJ1-3 | NA | TRBV18 | TRBD1 | TGTGCCAGCTCCCAGGGGGACAGAACTACTGGAAACACCATATATTTT | CASSQGDRTTGNTIYF